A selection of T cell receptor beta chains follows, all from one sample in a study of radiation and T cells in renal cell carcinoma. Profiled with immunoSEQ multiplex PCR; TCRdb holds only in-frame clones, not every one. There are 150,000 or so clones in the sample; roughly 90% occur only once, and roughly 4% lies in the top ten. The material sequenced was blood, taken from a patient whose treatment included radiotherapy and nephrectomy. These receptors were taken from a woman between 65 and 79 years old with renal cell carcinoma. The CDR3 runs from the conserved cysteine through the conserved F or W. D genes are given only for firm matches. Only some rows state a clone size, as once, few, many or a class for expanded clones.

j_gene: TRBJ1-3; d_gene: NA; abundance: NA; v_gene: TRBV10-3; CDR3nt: TGTGCCATCAGTAGTGAAGGGCACCGCTCTGGAAACACCATATATTTT; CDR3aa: CAISSEGHRSGNTIYF
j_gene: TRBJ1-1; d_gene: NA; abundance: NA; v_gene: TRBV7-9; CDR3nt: TGTGCCAGCAGCTTAAATTTACGTTGGGCTGAAGCTTTCTTT; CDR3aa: CASSLNLRWAEAFF
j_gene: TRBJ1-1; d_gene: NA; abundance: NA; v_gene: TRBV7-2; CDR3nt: TGTGCCAGCAGGCTCAGGGGAATCATGAACACTGAAGCTTTCTTT; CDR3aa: CASRLRGIMNTEAFF
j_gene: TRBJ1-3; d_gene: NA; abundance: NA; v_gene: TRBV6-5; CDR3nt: TGTGCCAGCAAACTTTCAGGGGGAAACACCATATATTTT; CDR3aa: CASKLSGGNTIYF
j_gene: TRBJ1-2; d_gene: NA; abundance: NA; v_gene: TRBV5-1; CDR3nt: TGCGCCAGCAGCTCATTACAGGAGGACTATGGCTACACCTTC; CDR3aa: CASSSLQEDYGYTF
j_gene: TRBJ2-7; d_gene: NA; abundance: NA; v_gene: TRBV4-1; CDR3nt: TGCGCCAGCAGCCAAGATGTGGGCTACGAGCAGTACTTC; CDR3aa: CASSQDVGYEQYF
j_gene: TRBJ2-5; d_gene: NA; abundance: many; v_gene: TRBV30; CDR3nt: TGTGCCTGGAGTACGCGGGCAGGGGAAGAGACCCAGTACTTC; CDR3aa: CAWSTRAGEETQYF
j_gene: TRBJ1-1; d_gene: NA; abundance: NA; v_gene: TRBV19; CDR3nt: TGTGCCAGTAGTAGCGCGTGGCAGGGGTCGGGAATGTACACTGAAGCTTTCTTT; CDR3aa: CASSSAWQGSGMYTEAFF
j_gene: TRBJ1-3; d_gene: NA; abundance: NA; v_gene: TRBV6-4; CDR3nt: TGTGCCAGCAGTGACCCGTCCTATGCTGGAAACACCATATATTTT; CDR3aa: CASSDPSYAGNTIYF
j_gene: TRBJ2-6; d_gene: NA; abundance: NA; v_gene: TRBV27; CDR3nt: TGTGCCAGCAGTTTATATTTCCCTTCCTCTGGGGCCAACGTCCTGACTTTC; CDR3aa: CASSLYFPSSGANVLTF
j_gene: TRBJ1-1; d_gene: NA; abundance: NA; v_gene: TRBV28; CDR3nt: TGTGCCAGCAGTTTTAAGGGGCACTTCACGAACACTGAAGCTTTCTTT; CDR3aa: CASSFKGHFTNTEAFF
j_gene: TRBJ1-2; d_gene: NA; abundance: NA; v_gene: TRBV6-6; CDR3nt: TGTGCCAGCAGTTACACCCTGGGCTATGGCTACACCTTC; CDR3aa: CASSYTLGYGYTF
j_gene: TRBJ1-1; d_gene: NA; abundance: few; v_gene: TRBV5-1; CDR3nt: TGCGCCAGCAGCATCCCCGGACGGAACACTGAAGCTTTCTTT; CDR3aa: CASSIPGRNTEAFF
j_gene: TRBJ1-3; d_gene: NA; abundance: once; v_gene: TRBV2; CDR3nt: TGTGCCAGCAGACGACAGCCTAGCTCTGGAAACACCATATATTTT; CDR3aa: CASRRQPSSGNTIYF
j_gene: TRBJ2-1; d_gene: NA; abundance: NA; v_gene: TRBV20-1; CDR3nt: TGCAGTGCTGAGGGACGGGATGAGCAGTTCTTC; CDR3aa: CSAEGRDEQFF
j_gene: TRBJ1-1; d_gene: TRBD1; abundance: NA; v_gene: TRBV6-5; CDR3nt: TGTGCCAGCAGAAGGGACAGGGTCACTGAAGCTTTCTTT; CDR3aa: CASRRDRVTEAFF
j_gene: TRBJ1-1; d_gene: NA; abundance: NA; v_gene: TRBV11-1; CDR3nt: TGTGCCAGCAGCTTATCTGGAGCGAACACTGAAGCTTTCTTT; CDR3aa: CASSLSGANTEAFF
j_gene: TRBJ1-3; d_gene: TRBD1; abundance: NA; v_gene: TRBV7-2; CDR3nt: TGTGCCAGCAGCTTCGGACAGGAAAGAAACACCATATATTTT; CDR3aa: CASSFGQERNTIYF
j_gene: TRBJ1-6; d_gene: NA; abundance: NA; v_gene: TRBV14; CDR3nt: TGTGCCAGCAGCCAAGGGAGTCCGACGAACTCACCCCTCCACTTT; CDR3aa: CASSQGSPTNSPLHF
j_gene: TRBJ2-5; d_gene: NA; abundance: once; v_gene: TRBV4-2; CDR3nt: TGTGCCAGCAGCCAAAGACTAGAACCTCAAGAGACCCAGTACTTC; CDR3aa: CASSQRLEPQETQYF
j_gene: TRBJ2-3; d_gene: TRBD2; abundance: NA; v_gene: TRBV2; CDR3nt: TGTGCCAGCAGTGACGATAAGCGGGGGATCTCCTTGGGCACAGATACGCAGTATTTT; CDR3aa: CASSDDKRGISLGTDTQYF
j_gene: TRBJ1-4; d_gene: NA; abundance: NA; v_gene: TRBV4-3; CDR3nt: TGCGCCAGCAGCCAATCGGACAGCCTTAATGAAAAACTGTTTTTT; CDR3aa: CASSQSDSLNEKLFF
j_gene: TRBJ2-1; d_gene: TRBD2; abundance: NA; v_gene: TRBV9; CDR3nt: TGTGCCAGCAGCGTATTGCAGCGGGGGGGCCACGATGAGCAGTTCTTC; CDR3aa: CASSVLQRGGHDEQFF
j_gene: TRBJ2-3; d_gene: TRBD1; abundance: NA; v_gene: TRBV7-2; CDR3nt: TGTGCCAGCAGCTTAGGACAGGGGTCAGATACGCAGTATTTT; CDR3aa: CASSLGQGSDTQYF
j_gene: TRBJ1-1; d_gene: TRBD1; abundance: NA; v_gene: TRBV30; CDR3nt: TGTGCCTGGAGCCACGGACAGGGAGTAACTGAAGCTTTCTTT; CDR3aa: CAWSHGQGVTEAFF
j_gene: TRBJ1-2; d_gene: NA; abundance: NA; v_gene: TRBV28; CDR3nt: TGTGCCAGCGGCCCCGGAAAGGACTATGGCTACACCTTC; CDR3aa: CASGPGKDYGYTF
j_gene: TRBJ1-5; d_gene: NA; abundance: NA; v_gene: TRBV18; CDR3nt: TGTGCCAGCTCACAGGGGAAGGGCAATCAGCCCCAGCATTTT; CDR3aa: CASSQGKGNQPQHF
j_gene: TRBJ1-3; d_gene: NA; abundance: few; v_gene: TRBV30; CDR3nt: TGTGCCTGGAAGTCTGGAAACACCATATATTTT; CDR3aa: CAWKSGNTIYF
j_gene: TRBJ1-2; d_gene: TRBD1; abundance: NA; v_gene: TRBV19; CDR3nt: TGTGCCAGTTTCGATCCGGGACAGGCTCCCGGTGGCTATGGCTACACCTTC; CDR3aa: CASFDPGQAPGGYGYTF
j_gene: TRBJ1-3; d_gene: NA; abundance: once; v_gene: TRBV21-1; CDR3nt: TGTGCCAGCAGCAATTGGGGGGGCCTTCGAGCTGGAAACACCATATATTTT; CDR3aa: CASSNWGGLRAGNTIYF
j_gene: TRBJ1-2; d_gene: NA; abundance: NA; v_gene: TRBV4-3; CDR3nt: TGCGCCAGCAGCCACCGAGGAAGTGGCTACACCTTC; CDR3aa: CASSHRGSGYTF
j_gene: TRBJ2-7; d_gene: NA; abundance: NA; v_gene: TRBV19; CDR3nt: TGTGCCAGTAGTATAATTAGGCGGGGGCCCTCCTACGAGCAGTACTTC; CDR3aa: CASSIIRRGPSYEQYF
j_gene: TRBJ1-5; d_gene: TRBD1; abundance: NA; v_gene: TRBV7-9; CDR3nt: TGTGCCAGCAGCCCGGACAGGAATCAGCCCCAGCATTTT; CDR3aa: CASSPDRNQPQHF
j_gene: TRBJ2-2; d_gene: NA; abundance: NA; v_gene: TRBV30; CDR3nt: TGTGCCTGGAATGGAGTTAGAACCGGGGAGCTGTTTTTT; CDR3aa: CAWNGVRTGELFF
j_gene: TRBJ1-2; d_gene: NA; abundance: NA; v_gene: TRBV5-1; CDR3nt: TGCGCCAGCAGCTTGGAGCCGTCCCGCTATGGCTACACCTTC; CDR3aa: CASSLEPSRYGYTF
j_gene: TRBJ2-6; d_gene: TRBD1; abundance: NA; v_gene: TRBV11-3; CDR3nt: TGTGCCAGCAGCATCGGGACAGGGGCTGGGGCCAACGTCCTGACTTTC; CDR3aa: CASSIGTGAGANVLTF
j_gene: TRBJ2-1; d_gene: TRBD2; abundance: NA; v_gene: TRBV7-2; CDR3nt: TGTGCCAGCAGCCCGAGAAGACTAGCGGGGTCCTACAATGAGCAGTTCTTC; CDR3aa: CASSPRRLAGSYNEQFF
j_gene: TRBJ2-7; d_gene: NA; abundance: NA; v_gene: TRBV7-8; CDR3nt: TGTGCCAGCAGCTGGGGTCTTGCAGGGAGTAAATACGAGCAGTACTTC; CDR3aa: CASSWGLAGSKYEQYF
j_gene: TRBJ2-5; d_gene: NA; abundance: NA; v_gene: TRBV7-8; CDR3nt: TGTGCCAGCAGGAACTCAGTGTACCAAGAGACCCAGTACTTC; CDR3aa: CASRNSVYQETQYF
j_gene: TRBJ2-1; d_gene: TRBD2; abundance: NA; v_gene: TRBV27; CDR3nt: TGTGCCAGCAGTAACACTACTAGCGGCCGCTCCTACAATGAGCAGTTCTTC; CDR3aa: CASSNTTSGRSYNEQFF
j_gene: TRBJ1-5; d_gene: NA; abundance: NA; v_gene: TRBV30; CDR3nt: TGTGCCTGGAGTGCTCTCGGGTACGGCAATCAGCCCCAGCATTTT; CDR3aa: CAWSALGYGNQPQHF
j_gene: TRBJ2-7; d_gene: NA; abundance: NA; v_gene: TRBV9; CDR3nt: TGTGCCAGCAGCGCCTCCGAGGGGGCCTACGAGCAGTACTTC; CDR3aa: CASSASEGAYEQYF
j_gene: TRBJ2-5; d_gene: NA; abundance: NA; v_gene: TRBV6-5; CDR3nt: TGTGCCAGCAGATTCGGACAGCGGAGAGAGACCCAGTACTTC; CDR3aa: CASRFGQRRETQYF
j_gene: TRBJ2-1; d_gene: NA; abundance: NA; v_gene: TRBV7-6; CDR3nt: TGTGCCAGCAGCTTAGCCAGAAACAATGAGCAGTTCTTC; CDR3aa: CASSLARNNEQFF
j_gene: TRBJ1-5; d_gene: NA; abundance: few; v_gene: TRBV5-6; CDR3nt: TGTGCCAGCAGCTTGGGGGGCAGAAATCAGCCCCAGCATTTT; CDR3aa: CASSLGGRNQPQHF
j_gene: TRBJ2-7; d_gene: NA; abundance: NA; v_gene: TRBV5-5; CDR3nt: TGTGCCAGCAGCCGGGTTGGGGTTAGCTACGAGCAGTACTTC; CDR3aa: CASSRVGVSYEQYF
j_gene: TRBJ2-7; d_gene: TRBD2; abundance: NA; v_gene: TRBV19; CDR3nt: TGTGCCAGTAGTATTGTATCGGCGGGAGGGAGGGACTACGAGCAGTACTTC; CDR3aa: CASSIVSAGGRDYEQYF
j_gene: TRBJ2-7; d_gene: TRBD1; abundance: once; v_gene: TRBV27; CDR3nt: TGTGCCAGACCCTCGGGACAGGGGGACTACGAGCAGTACTTC; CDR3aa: CARPSGQGDYEQYF
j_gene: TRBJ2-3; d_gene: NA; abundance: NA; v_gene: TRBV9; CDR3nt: TGTGCCAGCAGCGTAGGCGTGAATGGAGATACGCAGTATTTT; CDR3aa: CASSVGVNGDTQYF
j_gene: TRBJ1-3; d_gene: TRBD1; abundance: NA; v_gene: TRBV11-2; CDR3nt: TGTGCCAGCAGCCCCCGACTTCGGACAGGGTACAACACCATATATTTT; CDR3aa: CASSPRLRTGYNTIYF